These 10 T cell receptor beta chains were all obtained from the same sample, sequenced in a study of neoadjuvant anti-PD-1 for oral cavity cancer. Sequencing was performed with immunoSEQ multiplex PCR; in TCRdb, only in-frame clones are kept and a portion is missing. The sample records some 14,000 clones, roughly 64% being singletons. The sample here was PBMCs, taken before nivolumab (anti-PD-1) treatment. The receptor source for this set is a person aged 40-85 years with oral cavity squamous cell carcinoma.

This rearrangement joins TRBV2 to TRBJ1-3; D unclear. CDR3 length: 13 amino acids. The V and J ends lost 3 bases and 10 bases respectively, with 13 bases between them. In germline, CDR1 is SNHLY, CDR2 FYNNEI. This CDR3 reads CASSDGRTSTIYF. The CDR3 DNA sequence: TGTGCCAGCAGTGACGGGAGAACGTCGACCATATATTTT.

The V and J genes are TRBV30 and TRBJ2-7, with a possible D match to TRBD1 (6 bases). CDR1 and CDR2 from the germline V gene are GTSNPN and SVGIG (reference sequence). CDR3 length: 14 residues. Trimming took 5 bases from V and 0 from J, leaving 14 bases between them. In DNA form, the CDR3 reads TGTGCCTGGGACAGGAGAAGGAGCTCCTACGAGCAGTACTTC. This gives the protein CAWDRRRSSYEQYF.

The rearrangement uses TRBV5-1 and TRBJ2-5; the match to TRBD2 covers 8 bases. V dropped 0 bases and J dropped 7; count of bases not matched to a gene: 5. Germline CDR1 is SGHRS and CDR2 is YFSETQ. This CDR3 spans 14 amino acids. Here the CDR3 DNA reads TGCGCCAGCAGCTTGGGAGTAGCGGGATCGACCCAGTACTTC. It yields the protein CASSLGVAGSTQYF.

The rearrangement links TRBV6-1 to TRBJ2-3; 10 bases are a match to TRBD2. This CDR3 has 17 residues. J lost 4 bases, V lost 3 bases, and 10 bases had no gene match. CDR1 MNHNS and CDR2 SASEGT come from the germline V gene. As DNA, the CDR3 is TGTGCCAGCAGTGACTATAAGCGGGAGGGCTGGGCAGATACGCAGTATTTT. This codes for CASSDYKREGWADTQYF.

The rearrangement links TRBV7-8 to TRBJ1-1; 10 nucleotides align to TRBD1. The CDR3 is 13 amino acids. Germline trimming cut 5 bases from V and 10 bases from J; bases unmatched to any gene: 7. Germline CDR1 SGHVS, CDR2 FQNEAQ. The CDR3 bases are TGTGCCAGCAGCACCCGACAGGGGGCGAGAGCTTTCTTT. It codes for CASSTRQGARAFF.

This clone occurred once. This sequence joins TRBV19 and TRBJ2-3; no clear D gene. The germline V gene has CDR1 LNHDA and CDR2 SQIVND (reference sequence). This CDR3 spans 13 amino acids. V was cut by 3 bases and J by 2 bases, with 6 bases left in between. CDR3 DNA: TGTGCCAGTAGTATTAGGGACACAGATACGCAGTATTTT. Translating gives CASSIRDTDTQYF.

J is TRBJ2-5 and V is TRBV15; TRBD1 might be the D (6 bases). Germline V gene lookup returns CDR1 LNHNV and CDR2 YYDKDF (reference sequence). The CDR3 sequence is 15 residues long. V was pared by 5 bases and J by 4 bases, with 17 bases between. In DNA, the CDR3 is TGTGCCACCAGCTTAGGGTCAGGGGACATAGAGACCCAGTACTTC. It codes for CATSLGSGDIETQYF.

This chain uses TRBV9 with TRBJ2-1; D perhaps matches TRBD2 (5 bases). The CDR3 length is 14 residues. From germline, CDR1 is SGDLS and CDR2 YYNGEE. Trimming stripped 3 bases from V and 7 bases from J, with 14 bases between. In nucleotides, the CDR3 is TGTGCCAGCAGCGCTCGCTACCCGGGGAATGAGCAGTTCTTC. It encodes CASSARYPGNEQFF.

The rearrangement links TRBV19 to TRBJ2-7, with TRBD2 matching 13 bases. This CDR3 is 15 amino acids long. The trim removed 6 bases at V and 0 bases at J, leaving 2 bases unmatched. Germline V gives CDR1 LNHDA, CDR2 SQIVND (reference sequence). The chain's CDR3 is CASRGTSGTSYEQYF. The CDR3 region has the DNA TGTGCCAGTAGAGGGACTAGCGGGACCTCCTACGAGCAGTACTTC.

This chain joins TRBV5-8 and TRBJ2-1; either TRBD1 or TRBD2 may supply D (5 bases each). The CDR3 extends over 15 amino acids. The germline V gene has CDR1 SGHTS and CDR2 YDEGEE. V lost 3 bases to trimming and J lost 7 bases, with 17 bases between them. CDR3 in amino acids: CASSSPPGRSNEQFF. For the CDR3, the DNA is TGTGCCAGCAGCTCCCCCCCGGGACGGTCTAATGAGCAGTTCTTC.